The text below deals with one T cell receptor (beta chain). Its antigen is currently unknown. MiXCR was run by TCRdb on the 5' RACE reads, yielding one entry per CDR3 protein. The sample has 250,000 to 350,000 distinct CDR3 sequences, around 20% seen once. This entry is derived from a study of CD8 T cells in ankylosing spondylitis. Study-wide points: Characteristic of ankylosing spondylitis blood, it appeared, was a TCR beta motif comprising about eight highly homologous variants.

V lost 3 bases to trimming and J lost 2 bases, with 8 bases between them. Germline CDR1 and CDR2: SGHDT and YYEEEE. The CDR3 runs to 14 residues. This clonotype originated in a male donor with ankylosing spondylitis or in good health (not recorded which). The V gene is TRBV5-6, the J gene TRBJ2-2; no definite D call. Sequencing was done on a sample of blood, either unsorted or a sorted T cell fraction (not recorded which). For the CDR3, the DNA is TGTGCCAGCAGCTGGTCCCCTAACACCGGGGAGCTGTTTTTT. It encodes CASSWSPNTGELFF.